This T cell receptor (beta chain) is from a study of blood T cell repertoires in COVID-19. What the recovered Cohort 3 donors had was two negative PCRs, clearance, or symptom resolution. Under the authors' procedure: Quantification of nucleated cells was approximated via reference gene primer amplification. Sequencing was performed with immunoSEQ multiplex PCR; in TCRdb, only in-frame clones are kept and a portion is missing. V, J and clone size were drawn from that table, and D and trimming were deduced from the DNA. This sample yields some 260,000 clones, of which more than 85% are seen a single time; approximately 9% belongs to the top ten. V lost 4 bases, J lost 6 bases, and 13 bases lay in between. CDR1 and CDR2 from the germline V gene are MNHEY and SVGEGT. The CDR3 consists of 14 residues.

This clonotype was sampled from a man aged 40-55 years who had recovered from COVID-19. The material sequenced was PBMCs or T cells enriched from blood (not recorded which). This rearrangement joins TRBV6-2 or TRBV6-3 to TRBJ1-5; D might be TRBD1 (5 bases). CDR3: CASSSTGVIQPQHF. The CDR3 DNA sequence: TGTGCCAGCAGTTCTACGGGGGTAATTCAGCCCCAGCATTTT.